The entry below gives a single T cell receptor beta chain sequence along with its context. This specimen comes from a study of CD8 T cells in Susac syndrome. Study-level information: Patients with Susac syndrome who were sequenced included more than five with active disease and roughly eight in remission.

It was with random hexamers that roughly 0.5 to 1 ug RNA was reverse transcribed. TCRdb processed the immunoSEQ multiplex PCR reads anew with MiXCR; each CDR3 protein has one entry. The repertoire holds about 94,000 distinct CDR3 sequences, with over 90% as singletons. The sequenced target, TCR beta, came from blood CD8+ and CD4+ T cells. Patients having Susac syndrome satisfied recently defined diagnostic criteria for definite or probable disease. The germline V and J ends were trimmed by 7 bases and 4 bases, with 1 base remaining between them. Per the germline V gene, CDR1 is MGHDK and CDR2 is SYGVNS. CDR3 length: 9 amino acids.

Sequencing was done on a sample of CD4+ T cells from PBMCs. This sequence originates from a human donor with Susac syndrome. The genes are TRBV25-1 and TRBJ1-1; D unclear. The chain's CDR3 is CASTTEAFF. The DNA for the CDR3 is TGTGCCAGCACCACTGAAGCTTTCTTT.